This record looks at one T cell receptor beta chain sequence and its context. This clone was detected a few times. The specificity of this receptor is unknown. Base-call qualities are not available, and no considerably larger clone is one nucleotide away. The library was prepared using the immunoSEQ multiplex PCR assay. To provide template for TCR sequencing, every sample had RNA extracted and reverse transcribed into cDNA. First-strand cDNA was synthesized using SuperScript III with a 2:1 mix of oligo-dT and random hexamers. Amplification bias was assessed with a synthetic immune receptor repertoire, and residual bias was removed computationally. Processing in the source paper ran as follows. After raw reads were preprocessed to remove errors, the CDR3 was defined following IMGT conventions as running from the conserved cysteine to phenylalanine. Clonality was computed by normalizing Shannon entropy by log2 of the number of productive unique TCRs and subtracting the result from 1. Scalp TCRbeta sequences were cross-referenced with sorted blood CD4 and CD8 repertoires so that the CD4 or CD8 identity of scalp clones could be inferred. TCRdb took this table from immuneACCESS and kept in-frame rearrangements with V and J called. Such tables lack part of the clones; where checked against another copy, unresolved V genes explain under half of the gap, and the rest is unexplained. D and trimming come from the DNA, and the V and J calls and clone size come from that table. The sample table holds roughly 200,000 clones, of which 60% were seen once. The ten largest account for about 3% of the sample.

The CDR3 spans 15 residues, from the cysteine through the phenylalanine. Kept here is only the CDR3 DNA, which spans 45 bases and is read in frame from base 1. Trimming takes 2 bases from V and 2 bases from J, and the germline ends sit 11 bases apart. CDR1 and CDR2 are drawn from the germline V gene: SGHTA, FQGTGA. The sample comes from a study of CD8+ T cells in alopecia areata listed by TCRdb under 2018. Background on the whole study: The treated patients took part in an open-label pilot trial in which moderate-to-severe alopecia areata was treated with oral tofacitinib at 5 to 10 mg twice daily. Tofacitinib-treated patients had biopsies at baseline and at 4 and 24 weeks of treatment, with a later scalp biopsy in several patients. High-throughput TCRbeta sequencing was used to examine T cell clonal expansion in alopecia areata in both the C3H/HeJ mouse model and human patients. Patients stayed on tofacitinib for 6 to 18 months and then had 6 months of follow-up off drug so that delayed response and recurrence could be assessed. Scalp clonality was compared across normal scalp (n=4), patchy alopecia areata scalp (n=8), and alopecia totalis/universalis scalp (n=8). TCRbeta CDR3 regions were amplified by immunoSEQ multiplex PCR with 35 Vbeta forward and 13 Jbeta reverse primers. The SALT score, which quantifies the percentage of affected scalp surface area, was used to measure disease severity in treated patients. RNA came from the PAXgene miRNA kit for fixed scalp, the miRNeasy kit for PBMCs, and the RNeasy kit for mouse skin. Human TCRbeta sequencing covered scalp tissue and sorted CD4+ and CD8+ peripheral blood T cells from patchy and totalis/universalis alopecia areata patients and healthy controls. Overall study outcomes, separate from this receptor: Shared TCR sequences between patients were less evident than in mice, which may be partly attributable to HLA diversity in the patient population. Tofacitinib significantly decreased scalp clonality and the number of expanded CD8+ clones among the top 100 scalp clones. The treated cohort was small, with a single nonresponder, so links between baseline CD8+ expansion and response need larger studies. Compared with normal scalp, lesional scalp, particularly in alopecia totalis/universalis, had higher clonality and more expanded CD8+ clones, which suggests antigenic drive. During tofacitinib treatment, many expanded lesional clones remained in scalp and blood, and this persistence may partly explain relapse after treatment is stopped. Unlike mouse skin, which is dominated by gammadelta T cells, normal human skin has resident alphabeta T cells that are also sequenced, and this complicates analysis of the scalp TCR repertoire.

Reading the label with the study, this specimen's time point is: around 4 weeks on oral tofacitinib. The sample's treatment or condition, from its label and the paper: oral pan-JAK inhibitor, 5-10 mg twice daily. Peripheral blood and lesional scalp punch biopsies were obtained from patients with alopecia areata. After PBMCs were isolated by density centrifugation and stained for CD3, CD4 and CD8, a FACSAria was used to sort CD4+ and CD8+ T cells. The rearranged segments are TRBV7-3 and TRBJ2-3, with a weak D call of TRBD2 (7 bases match). Sequenced material: CD4+ T cells sorted from blood, taken at week 4, from a patient treated with tofacitinib. This clonotype was obtained from a human donor with alopecia areata. CDR3 reads: CASSLFGGHTDTQYF. The DNA reads TGTGCCAGCAGCTTATTCGGGGGGCACACAGATACGCAGTATTTT.